This entry lists 21 T cell receptor beta chains sequenced from one sample in a study of tumor and adjacent non-tumor tissue in lung cancer. A modified ARM-PCR protocol with three rounds of nested PCR amplified TCRbeta. TCRdb fed the multiplex PCR reads into MiXCR, producing one record per CDR3 protein. The data hold approximately 120,000 distinct CDR3 sequences, with 66% observed a single time. This sample's RNA came from whole unsorted tissue. The specimen sequenced was lung tumor tissue. The receptors derive from a man under 40 with non-small cell lung cancer.

Notes on this clonotype: One junction end does not reproduce the germline sequence, and a read error may be involved. The chain combines TRBV7-9 with TRBJ1-2; 7 bases agree with TRBD1. Germline V gene lookup returns CDR1 SEHNR and CDR2 FQNEAQ (reference sequence). The CDR3 spans 13 residues. CDR3 protein: CACSRTTGTGYTF. The CDR3 coding sequence is TGTGCCTGCAGCCGGACGACAGGGACTGGCTACACCTTC. The variable domain in full, completed from reference TRBV7-9 and TRBJ1-2, reads DTGVSQNPRHKITKRGQNVTFRCDPISEHNRLYWYRQTLGQGPEFLTYFQNEAQLEKSRLLSDRFSAERPKGSFSTLEIQRTEQGDSAMYLCACSRTTGTGYTFGSGTRLTVV.

A remark on this clonotype: One end of the junction does not line up with germline, which may come from a read error. The genes are TRBV11-3 and TRBJ2-1; 9 nucleotides align to TRBD2. The CDR3 runs to 16 residues. Per germline, CDR1 SGHNT and CDR2 YENEEA. The CDR3 region is CASSQGGDLAGLEQFF. The CDR3 bases are TGCGCCAGCAGCCAGGGCGGGGATCTAGCGGGGCTCGAGCAGTTCTTC.

This clonotype was seen a handful of times. The rearrangement joins TRBV7-8 to TRBJ2-1, with a possible D match to TRBD2 (5 bases). Germline loops: CDR1 SGHVS, CDR2 FQNEAQ. This CDR3 is built from 15 residues. Trimming left V 2 bases short and J 8 bases short, with 16 bases between. CDR3 loop: CASSLTSGPSYEQFF. The CDR3 region has the DNA TGTGCCAGCAGCTTAACCAGCGGCCCCTCCTATGAGCAGTTCTTC.

The rearrangement uses TRBV11-3 and TRBJ1-1, with D possibly being TRBD1 (5 bases). The length of the CDR3 is 13 residues. CDR1 SGHNT and CDR2 YENEEA come from the germline V gene. In DNA form, the CDR3 reads TGTGCTATCAGCTTAGACGGGGACGGTGAAGCTTTCTTT. Protein product: CAISLDGDGEAFF.

With regard to this clonotype: It may be a read error: a sequence one base away is much more abundant. V gene TRBV4-2 combines with J gene TRBJ1-5; 9 nucleotides match TRBD1. The CDR3 runs to 15 residues. CDR1 and CDR2 (germline): LGHNA, YNFKEQ. CDR3 residues: CASSQETGGGQPHHF. As DNA, the CDR3 is TGTGCCAGCAGCCAAGAGACAGGGGGAGGTCAGCCCCATCATTTT.

To note about this clonotype: A junction end diverges from the germline sequence, so it may reflect a read error. The chain joins TRBV6-1 to TRBJ1-5, with D unclear. Germline loops: CDR1 MNHNS, CDR2 SASEGT. This CDR3 is 11 amino acids long. CDR3 region: CASSEDKPQHF. The CDR3 DNA reads TGTGCCAGCAGTGAAGATAAGCCTCAGCATTTT.

Details on this clonotype: It may be a read error: a sequence one base away is much more abundant. The CDR3 here is CANGLVIRRGPLPQHF. The CDR3 DNA is TGTGCTAATGGTTTGGTAATTCGAAGGGGGCCGTTGCCCCAGCATTTT. V is TRBV12-5 and J is TRBJ1-5; 7 nucleotides match TRBD1. Germline CDR1 and CDR2: LGHNT and FRNRAP. The CDR3 runs to 16 residues.

The rearrangement joins TRBV5-5 to TRBJ2-3, with a possible D match to TRBD1 (6 bases). The CDR3 is made up of 16 amino acids. Germline CDR1 is SGHKS and CDR2 is YYEKEE (reference sequence). The V end lost 0 bases, the J end lost 5 bases, and 16 bases lay between the germline ends. In DNA, the CDR3 is TGTGCCAGCAGCTTGGAGTTAGCGTGGGGGCGAGATACGCAGTATTTT. Protein product: CASSLELAWGRDTQYF.

Concerning this clonotype: This may come from a read error, since a much larger clone is one base off. The V and J genes are TRBV10-1 and TRBJ2-2; D perhaps matches TRBD1 (6 bases). The CDR3 loop spans 15 amino acids. Germline CDR1 is WNHNN and CDR2 is SYGVQD (reference sequence). Trimming cost V 10 bases and J 0 bases, with 15 bases left between them. The CDR3, as DNA: TGCGCCAATACCGACGGGACATCGAACACCGGGGAGCTGTTTTTT. Protein: CANTDGTSNTGELFF.

Details on this clonotype: A much larger clone sits a single nucleotide away, making a read error possible. The J gene is TRBJ2-7, the V gene TRBV6-2 or TRBV6-3, with TRBD2 as a possible D gene (6 bases). The CDR3 is made up of 13 amino acids. Germline loops: CDR1 MNHEY, CDR2 SVGEGT. V gave up 4 bases and J gave up 12 bases, with 19 bases separating them. The CDR3 nucleotides are TGTGCCAGCAGTTCCTCTGGCGGGACTTTGGCGTACTTC. Protein sequence: CASSSSGGTLAYF.

About this clonotype itself: This may come from a read error, since a much larger clone is one base off. The chain carries TRBV12-3 or TRBV12-4 and TRBJ1-1; D unclear. The length of the CDR3 is 11 residues. Trimming removed 7 bases from V and 10 bases from J, with 13 bases in between. The CDR3 bases are TGTGCCAGCAACCCTGGGCGGGGAGCTTTCTTT. Translating it yields CASNPGRGAFF.

On this clonotype itself: This may be a read error: a much more frequent sequence differs by one nucleotide. This chain connects TRBV6-5 to TRBJ2-7; D might be TRBD1 (6 bases). Germline lookup yields CDR1 MNHEY and CDR2 SVGAGI. The CDR3 sequence is 14 residues long. CDR3 sequence reads: CTSTPGQRVHEQYF. The CDR3 DNA reads as TGTACCAGCACCCCCGGACAGCGCGTCCACGAGCAGTACTTC.

This chain joins TRBV6-5 and TRBJ2-2; TRBD1 matches at 7 bases. Per germline, CDR1 MNHEY and CDR2 SVGAGI. The CDR3 runs 15 residues. V lost 7 bases to trimming and J lost 8 bases; unmatched junction nucleotides: 13. CDR3 DNA sequence: TGTGCCAGCATTCCCTGGGACAGCCGATCGGGGGAGCTGTTTTTT. Translation: CASIPWDSRSGELFF.

As regards this clonotype: As the CDR3 is not closed by the conserved phenylalanine or tryptophan, this likely results from a read error. This chain uses TRBV29-1 with TRBJ1-1, with D perhaps matching TRBD1 (6 bases). This CDR3 has 13 amino acids. Germline V gene sequence: CDR1 SQVTM, CDR2 ANQGSEA. The V gene lost 4 bases and the J gene lost 3 bases, with 12 bases spanning the gap. The CDR3 bases are TGCAGCGTTGGGGGCAGGGGACACACTGAAGCTTTCCTT. This codes for CSVGGRGHTEAFL.

In this sample, this clonotype turned up a few times. This may stem from a read error, because a much larger clone lies one nucleotide away. The chain recombines TRBV5-5 with TRBJ2-5, with 11 bases aligning to TRBD1. V was clipped by 6 bases and J by 5 bases; unmatched bases: 6. The germline V gene encodes CDR1 SGHKS and CDR2 YYEKEE (reference sequence). The CDR3 has 14 amino acids. CDR3 bases: TGTGCCAGCAACACCGGACAGGGGGCGGAGACCCAGTACTTC. Translation: CASNTGQGAETQYF.

Details on this clonotype: A much larger clone differs from this one at a single base, so this may be a read error. The chain combines TRBV12-3 or TRBV12-4 with TRBJ2-1, with 11 bases lining up with TRBD2. There are 14 residues in the CDR3. The CDR3 protein is CASRRLAGYSEQFF. CDR3 bases: TGTGCCAGCAGGAGACTAGCGGGGTACAGTGAGCAGTTCTTC.

The chain combines TRBV11-2 with TRBJ2-1; TRBD1 aligns across 7 bases. The CDR3 totals 13 residues. Per the germline V gene, CDR1 is SGHAT and CDR2 is FQNNGV. V gave up 3 bases and J gave up 16 bases; unmatched junction bases: 12. In DNA form, the CDR3 reads TGTGCCAGCAGCTTGGACAGGATCAATGTGCAATTCTTC. It codes for CASSLDRINVQFF.

Worth noting for this clonotype: A read error may account for a junction end that differs from germline. CDR3 sequence (DNA): TGTGTCAGCAGCTACACGAATTCACCCCTCCACTTT. As protein: CVSSYTNSPLHF. The rearrangement uses TRBV7-9 and TRBJ1-6; D uncertain. The CDR3 spans 12 residues. CDR1 is SEHNR and CDR2 is FQNEAQ in the germline V gene (reference sequence).

This rearrangement joins TRBV11-3 to TRBJ2-2, with D possibly being TRBD1 (5 bases). The germline V gene encodes CDR1 SGHNT and CDR2 YENEEA. The CDR3 sequence is 15 residues long. Trimming removed 5 bases from V and 8 bases from J, with 18 bases in between. CDR3 bases: TGTGCCAGCAGCCCCGACCAGGGCAATGCGGGGGAGCTGTTTTTT. As protein: CASSPDQGNAGELFF.

The chain is built from TRBV6-5 and TRBJ2-7; TRBD1 aligns across 7 bases. The CDR3 has 14 residues. Germline V lookup: CDR1 MNHEY, CDR2 SVGAGI. The ends lost 5 bases at V and 4 bases at J; junction bases unmatched: 8. In DNA form, the CDR3 reads TGTGCCAGCAGTGGGGCAGGGGGTTCGTACGAGCAGTACTTC. Protein product: CASSGAGGSYEQYF.

The CDR3 DNA follows: TGTGCCAGCAGCCCTTTGACAGGGGGCTGGAGTAGTTCACCCCTCCACTTT. Translated: CASSPLTGGWSSSPLHF. The chain joins TRBV5-8 to TRBJ1-6, with 10 bases identical to TRBD1. The germline V gene has CDR1 SGHTS and CDR2 YDEGEE. The CDR3 loop spans 17 amino acids. The V segment lost 4 bases and the J segment 9 bases; nucleotides outside the gene matches: 13.